This entry is about one T cell receptor beta chain. These data originate in a study of blood T cell repertoires in COVID-19. Background on the study: Samples taken during acute and convalescent COVID-19 were collected in the United States, Italy and Spain. Nucleic acid was either cDNA or gDNA, and it came from T cells, B-cell-depleted T cells, or PBMCs.

Original methodology: Reference gene primer amplification gave nucleated cell count estimates. Produced via immunoSEQ multiplex PCR; TCRdb's table is partial and in-frame only. V and J calls and clone size are copied from that table; D and trimming were computed from the DNA. Of 120,000 or so clones listed, around nine tenths were seen once; the top ten hold about 1.5%. Germline CDR1 is SGHNT and CDR2 is YYREEE (reference sequence). The V gene lost 3 bases and the J gene lost 0 bases, with 16 bases spanning the gap. The CDR3 is 16 amino acids. Sequencing used peripheral blood. The chain carries TRBV5-4 and TRBJ2-7, with D perhaps matching TRBD1 (7 bases). The receptor was derived from a human donor in a cohort sampled during active COVID-19. CDR3 bases: TGTGCCAGCAGCTCCGTAGGGGGGACAGACTCCTACGAGCAGTACTTC. Its protein product is CASSSVGGTDSYEQYF. The variable domain in full, completed from reference TRBV5-4 and TRBJ2-7, reads ETGVTQSPTHLIKTRGQQVTLRCSSQSGHNTVSWYQQALGQGPQFIFQYYREEENGRGNFPPRFSGLQFPNYSSELNVNALELDDSALYLCASSSVGGTDSYEQYFGPGTRLTVT.